Below are 18 T cell receptor beta chains sequenced from a single sample in a study of cytomegalovirus exposure and HLA in healthy donors. TCRdb's copy holds only in-frame clones and misses some; the assay was immunoSEQ multiplex PCR. Among over 110,000 clones listed, 85% to 90% were seen once. Source material: PBMCs. These receptors all stem from a man between 18 and 29 years old in good health and CMV-seropositive.

The rearrangement uses TRBV10-3 and TRBJ2-3; D is possibly TRBD2 (7 bases). The germline V gene encodes CDR1 ENHRY and CDR2 SYGVKD. The V and J ends lost 7 bases and 2 bases respectively, with 10 bases between them. CDR3 size: 13 residues. Here the CDR3 reads CAIKGGATDTQYF. The CDR3 DNA is TGTGCCATCAAGGGGGGGGCCACAGATACGCAGTATTTT.

This chain connects TRBV6-1 to TRBJ2-5, with TRBD1 matching 7 bases. CDR3 length: 12 amino acids. Trimming took 6 bases from V and 4 from J; bases not matched to a gene: 2. Germline V gives CDR1 MNHNS, CDR2 SASEGT. The DNA for the CDR3 is TGTGCCAGCAGCCACAGGGGAGAGACCCAGTACTTC. This codes for CASSHRGETQYF.

J is TRBJ2-3 and V is TRBV7-9, with 9 bases matching TRBD2. With 4 bases clipped from V and 4 bases from J, the junction kept 15 bases outside the gene matches. The CDR3 covers 18 residues. Germline lookup yields CDR1 SEHNR and CDR2 FQNEAQ (reference sequence). The DNA of the CDR3 is TGTGCCAGCAGCTCCTCTTCGGGGAGCGGGAGGAATGCAGATACGCAGTATTTT. This encodes CASSSSSGSGRNADTQYF.

The J gene is TRBJ2-7, the V gene TRBV19; the match to TRBD2 covers 11 bases. V lost 5 bases to trimming and J lost 5 bases; unmatched junction nucleotides: 2. The CDR3 is 13 residues long. CDR1 is LNHDA and CDR2 is SQIVND in the germline V gene (reference sequence). The CDR3 sequence is CASSLTSGNEQYF. DNA for the CDR3: TGTGCCAGTAGTCTGACTAGCGGGAACGAGCAGTACTTC.

The chain combines TRBV5-6 with TRBJ2-7, with 8 bases that match TRBD2. The junction had 9 bases not matched to a gene; V was cut back by 0 bases and J by 4 bases. Germline CDR1 reads SGHDT; CDR2 reads YYEEEE. The CDR3 runs to 16 residues. The CDR3 here is CASSLGWDSGIYEQYF. Written as DNA, the CDR3 is TGTGCCAGCAGCTTGGGGTGGGATAGCGGGATATACGAGCAGTACTTC.

The chain employs TRBV9 and TRBJ2-7; maybe TRBD2 (5 bases). Germline assignment: CDR1 SGDLS and CDR2 YYNGEE. This CDR3 is built from 14 residues. V was shortened by 0 bases and J by 3 bases, with 10 bases between the two germline ends. The CDR3 region is CASSVGADFYEQYF. CDR3 nucleotide sequence: TGTGCCAGCAGCGTAGGTGCGGACTTCTACGAGCAGTACTTC.

The chain links TRBV7-3 to TRBJ2-2; 11 bases line up with TRBD2. The junction had 5 bases not matched to a gene; V was cut back by 6 bases and J by 2 bases. Germline CDR1 is SGHTA and CDR2 is FQGTGA. CDR3 length: 16 residues. The chain's CDR3 is CASRIGLAGNTGELFF. In DNA, the CDR3 is TGTGCCAGCAGAATTGGACTAGCGGGTAACACCGGGGAGCTGTTTTTT.

The chain is built from TRBV6-5 and TRBJ1-1; 7 nucleotides align to TRBD1. Unmatched junction bases numbered 6, after V lost 8 bases and J lost 0 bases. CDR1 and CDR2 from the germline V gene are MNHEY and SVGAGI. This CDR3 comprises 14 residues. The CDR3 reads CASGQGDMNTEAFF. The CDR3 DNA is TGTGCCAGCGGCCAGGGGGATATGAACACTGAAGCTTTCTTT.

The chain joins TRBV9 to TRBJ2-3; a possible D gene is TRBD2 (7 bases). There are 16 residues in the CDR3. Germline values: CDR1 SGDLS, CDR2 YYNGEE. V was trimmed by 4 bases and J by 0 bases, leaving 15 bases between them. For the CDR3, the DNA is TGTGCCAGCAGCCCCAGGGGCGGGGGCAGCACAGATACGCAGTATTTT. It encodes CASSPRGGGSTDTQYF.

The chain links TRBV29-1 to TRBJ2-5, with TRBD2 matching 7 bases. Looked up from germline, CDR1 is SQVTM and CDR2 is ANQGSEA. The CDR3 sequence is 14 residues long. V lost 3 bases and J lost 5; bases outside the gene matches: 9. Here the CDR3 DNA reads TGCAGCGTTGAGGGCGGGAGCTTCGCGGAGACCCAGTACTTC. Protein product: CSVEGGSFAETQYF. The variable domain in full, completed from reference TRBV29-1 and TRBJ2-5, reads SAVISQKPSRDICQRGTSLTIQCQVDSQVTMMFWYRQQPGQSLTLIATANQGSEATYESGFVIDKFPISRPNLTFSTLTVSNMSPEDSSIYLCSVEGGSFAETQYFGPGTRLLVL.

This clone occurred many times. The chain carries TRBV5-4 and TRBJ1-2; 7 positions agree with TRBD1. Germline assignment: CDR1 SGHNT and CDR2 YYREEE (reference sequence). The J segment lost 8 bases and the V segment lost 4 bases, leaving 8 bases of the junction unmatched. The CDR3 runs to 13 residues. The CDR3 nucleotides read TGTGCCAGCAGCGAGGACAGGTTAGGAGGCTACACCTTC. Protein: CASSEDRLGGYTF.

V usage is TRBV7-9 and J usage is TRBJ1-3; the D gene is possibly TRBD1 (5 bases). Trimming took off 5 bases at V and 6 bases at J, with 23 bases between the two ends. Germline loops: CDR1 SEHNR, CDR2 FQNEAQ (reference sequence). This CDR3 spans 17 amino acids. The CDR3 DNA reads as TGTGCCAGCAGCCCCCCACGATTGGGAGGGGAGGCAAACACCATATATTTT. It encodes CASSPPRLGGEANTIYF.

The chain is built from TRBV9 and TRBJ2-7, with 10 nucleotides matching TRBD2. The germline CDR1 and CDR2 sequences are SGDLS and YYNGEE. J lost 3 bases, V lost 4 bases, and 7 bases had no gene match. The CDR3 sequence is 15 residues long. The CDR3 region is CASSKSGRGGYEQYF. The CDR3 DNA reads TGTGCCAGCAGCAAGAGCGGGAGGGGGGGCTACGAGCAGTACTTC. Based on the CDR3 plus reference TRBV9 and TRBJ2-7, the full variable domain is DSGVTQTPKHLITATGQRVTLRCSPRSGDLSVYWYQQSLDQGLQFLIQYYNGEERAKGNILERFSAQQFPDLHSELNLSSLELGDSALYFCASSKSGRGGYEQYFGPGTRLTVT.

The chain uses TRBV9 and TRBJ1-2; D is perhaps TRBD1 (5 bases). Trimming removed 1 base at V and 8 bases at J, with 12 bases between. CDR1 and CDR2 from the germline V gene are SGDLS and YYNGEE. The CDR3 spans 13 residues. CDR3 coding DNA: TGTGCCAGCAGCGTACAGCAGGGTTTGGGCTACACCTTC. The encoded protein is CASSVQQGLGYTF.

The CDR3 sequence is CASSPTSGTLPPFNTQYF. The CDR3 DNA sequence: TGTGCCAGCAGCCCGACTAGCGGGACCCTACCCCCCTTTAATACGCAGTATTTT. The rearrangement uses TRBV7-2 and TRBJ2-3; 11 positions agree with TRBD2. This CDR3 has 18 amino acids. Germline V gives CDR1 SGHTA, CDR2 FQGNSA. J lost 7 bases, V lost 5 bases, and 17 bases had no gene match.

The chain links TRBV2 to TRBJ2-2; 7 bases align to TRBD1. Germline V CDR1 and CDR2: SNHLY, FYNNEI. The trim removed 8 bases at V and 4 bases at J, leaving 16 bases unmatched. The CDR3 runs 17 residues. The CDR3 loop reads CASWTGLGLLSTGELFF. The DNA of the CDR3 is TGTGCCAGCTGGACAGGATTGGGGTTATTGAGCACCGGGGAGCTGTTTTTT.

The J gene is TRBJ2-7, the V gene TRBV28, with 7 bases fitting TRBD2. With V trimmed by 4 bases and J by 2 bases, 5 bases remained unmatched. The CDR3 consists of 14 residues. Germline V gene sequence: CDR1 MDHEN, CDR2 SYDVKM. For the CDR3, the DNA is TGTGCCAGCAGTTCGGGGGGACTGACCTACGAGCAGTACTTC. This translates into CASSSGGLTYEQYF.

The gene calls are TRBV13 and TRBJ1-3, with a weak D call TRBD1 (5 bases). The germline V gene encodes CDR1 PRHDT and CDR2 FYEKMQ (reference sequence). The CDR3 runs 15 residues. Trimming cost V 5 bases and J 6 bases, with 17 bases left between them. CDR3 sequence (DNA): TGTGCCAGCAGCCCATCTCAGGGATTCGCAAACACCATATATTTT. This sequence encodes CASSPSQGFANTIYF.